One and the same sample provided the 15 T cell receptor beta chains below, sequenced in a study of T-cell memory formation after mild COVID-19. TCRdb itself ran the 5' RACE reads through MiXCR, one entry per CDR3 protein. This sample has 250,000 to 350,000 distinct CDR3 sequences, with about 15% found just once. The sequencing input was PBMCs or a T cell subset sorted from them (not recorded which). Receptor source: a man aged 18-30 years who had mild COVID-19 (a few samples of this study predate the infection). Cell type and time point are not known.

This clonotype was detected a few times. The chain links TRBV18 to TRBJ2-1; D not certain. With 2 bases removed from V and 8 bases from J, the gap between germline ends came to 4 bases. CDR1 and CDR2 from the germline V gene are KGHSH and LQKENI. This CDR3 has 11 residues. CDR3 nucleotide sequence: TGTGCCAGCTCACCATCCTATGAGCAGTTCTTC. This sequence encodes CASSPSYEQFF. Combining the CDR3 with reference TRBV18 and TRBJ2-1 gives the whole variable domain NAGVMQNPRHLVRRRGQEARLRCSPMKGHSHVYWYRQLPEEGLKFMVYLQKENIIDESGMPKERFSAEFPKEGPSILRIQQVVRGDSAAYFCASSPSYEQFFGPGTRLTVL.

This clonotype was found a few times. The V call is TRBV9, the J call TRBJ1-2, with D perhaps TRBD1 (5 bases). The V gene lost 0 bases and the J gene lost 6 bases, with 15 bases spanning the gap. This CDR3 has 15 amino acids. From germline, CDR1 is SGDLS and CDR2 YYNGEE. The CDR3 nucleotides are TGTGCCAGCAGCGTAGCTGGGGGGACGAGTCATGGCTACACCTTC. Translation gives CASSVAGGTSHGYTF.

This clonotype was observed a few times. The chain employs TRBV20-1 and TRBJ2-2; D is ambiguous. CDR1 is DFQATT and CDR2 is SNEGSKA in the germline V gene (reference sequence). Trimming pared 0 bases from V and 9 bases from J, leaving 11 bases between. The length of the CDR3 is 13 residues. CDR3 nucleotides: TGCAGTGCTAGAGATCAGCACCTCCGGGAGCTGTTTTTT. It encodes CSARDQHLRELFF.

The chain recombines TRBV5-4 with TRBJ2-1; 13 positions agree with TRBD2. CDR1 and CDR2 from the germline V gene are SGHNT and YYREEE (reference sequence). Germline trimming cut 3 bases from V and 5 bases from J; bases unmatched to any gene: 8. The CDR3 length is 17 residues. Here the CDR3 reads CASSWEGTSGAHNEQFF. In DNA form, the CDR3 reads TGTGCCAGCAGCTGGGAAGGGACTAGCGGGGCCCACAATGAGCAGTTCTTC.

The chain combines TRBV3-1 with TRBJ1-6; a possible D gene is TRBD1 (6 bases). V lost 3 bases and J 9 bases, leaving 18 bases between the germline ends. Germline-derived CDR1 and CDR2 are LGHDT and YNNKEL (reference sequence). This CDR3 comprises 16 residues. Written as DNA, the CDR3 is TGTGCCAGCAGCCAGTCGAGGGGGGGGTACGGTTCACCCCTCCACTTT. This translates into CASSQSRGGYGSPLHF.

This clonotype appeared a few times. The V and J genes are TRBV6-6 and TRBJ2-7; unclear D gene. Germline lookup yields CDR1 MNHNY and CDR2 SVGAGI (reference sequence). Trimming took 0 bases from V and 2 from J, leaving 8 bases between them. This CDR3 has 14 amino acids. The CDR3 bases are TGTGCCAGCAGTTACTCAAGCAGGACCTACGAGCAGTACTTC. Translated: CASSYSSRTYEQYF.

V gene TRBV7-9 combines with J gene TRBJ2-7; D gene unclear. Deletions cut 2 bases from V and 4 bases from J, with 12 bases between. The CDR3 runs 14 residues. Germline CDR1 and CDR2: SEHNR and FQNEAQ (reference sequence). CDR3 region: CASSLSPGPYEQYV. CDR3 DNA: TGTGCCAGCAGCTTATCGCCGGGTCCTTACGAGCAGTACGTC.

The chain couples TRBV25-1 to TRBJ1-5, with D possibly TRBD1 on 5 matching bases. CDR1 and CDR2 from the germline V gene are MGHDK and SYGVNS. The V end lost 1 base, the J end lost 9 bases, and 13 bases lay between the germline ends. The CDR3 consists of 14 residues. CDR3 amino acids: CASSESAGTRPQHF. DNA for the CDR3: TGTGCCAGCAGTGAATCGGCGGGGACGCGGCCCCAGCATTTT. Supplemented by reference TRBV25-1 and TRBJ1-5, the full variable domain reads EADIYQTPRYLVIGTGKKITLECSQTMGHDKMYWYQQDPGMELHLIHYSYGVNSTEKGDLSSESTVSRIRTEHFPLTLESARPSHTSQYLCASSESAGTRPQHFGDGTRLSIL.

This clonotype has a count of ten or more. The chain uses TRBV5-1 and TRBJ1-2, with a tentative D call TRBD1 (5 bases). Germline CDR1 SGHRS, CDR2 YFSETQ. The CDR3 contains 14 residues. V dropped 0 bases and J dropped 2 bases, with 8 bases sitting between them. DNA of the CDR3: TGCGCCAGCAGCTTGGCCCGGACAAACTATGGCTACACCTTC. Translating gives CASSLARTNYGYTF.

This clonotype occurred a few times. J is TRBJ2-7 and V is TRBV6-1; D may be TRBD1 or TRBD2 (5 bases each). Germline V CDR1 and CDR2: MNHNS, SASEGT. CDR3 size: 15 residues. V lost 3 bases to trimming and J lost 4 bases, with 16 bases between them. The CDR3 bases are TGTGCCAGCAGTGATACCAGGGAGTTCGGTTACGAGCAGTACGTC. This encodes CASSDTREFGYEQYV.

This clonotype showed up just a few times. This rearrangement joins TRBV7-2 to TRBJ2-3; D not certain. This CDR3 spans 13 amino acids. V lost 4 bases to trimming and J lost 2 bases, with 7 bases between them. CDR1 is SGHTA, CDR2 FQGNSA, per germline. The CDR3 DNA follows: TGTGCCAGCAGCTCCGCCATCACAGATACGCAGTATTTT. Translated: CASSSAITDTQYF.

The chain has TRBV5-1 and TRBJ2-1; 10 nucleotides agree with TRBD2. Germline CDR1 and CDR2: SGHRS and YFSETQ. The CDR3 is 16 residues long. Trimming at V came to 2 bases and at J to 2 bases, leaving 4 bases not matched to a gene. The CDR3 loop reads CASSFSGGPTYNEQFF. The CDR3 DNA reads TGCGCCAGCAGCTTTAGCGGGGGGCCCACCTACAATGAGCAGTTCTTC.

The chain combines TRBV12-3 or TRBV12-4 with TRBJ2-3, with D possibly TRBD1 on 6 matching bases. The ends were cut back, 6 bases at V and 2 bases at J, with 18 bases in the middle. The CDR3 contains 16 residues. The CDR3 region is CASRRKGTSDTDTQYF. CDR3 coding DNA: TGTGCCAGCAGGCGGAAGGGGACATCAGACACAGATACGCAGTATTTT.

This chain connects TRBV11-2 to TRBJ1-1; 8 bases match TRBD1. Germline CDR1 reads SGHAT; CDR2 reads FQNNGV. V shed 4 bases and J 5 bases; nucleotides not matched to a gene: 6. CDR3 length: 14 amino acids. The chain's CDR3 is CASSWTGRETEAFF. The CDR3 DNA is TGTGCCAGCAGCTGGACAGGGCGGGAAACTGAAGCTTTCTTT. The entire variable domain, with the rest obtained from reference TRBV11-2 and TRBJ1-1, is as follows: EAGVAQSPRYKIIEKRQSVAFWCNPISGHATLYWYQQILGQGPKLLIQFQNNGVVDDSQLPKDRFSAERLKGVDSTLKIQPAKLEDSAVYLCASSWTGRETEAFFGQGTRLTVV.

This clonotype was seen many times. V gene TRBV12-3 or TRBV12-4 combines with J gene TRBJ2-5, with TRBD1 matching 8 bases. The V segment lost 4 bases and the J segment 7 bases; nucleotides outside the gene matches: 11. This CDR3 is built from 15 residues. This chain's CDR3 is CASSSRTGNSGTQYF. CDR3 DNA sequence: TGTGCCAGCAGTTCAAGGACAGGGAACTCAGGGACCCAGTACTTC.